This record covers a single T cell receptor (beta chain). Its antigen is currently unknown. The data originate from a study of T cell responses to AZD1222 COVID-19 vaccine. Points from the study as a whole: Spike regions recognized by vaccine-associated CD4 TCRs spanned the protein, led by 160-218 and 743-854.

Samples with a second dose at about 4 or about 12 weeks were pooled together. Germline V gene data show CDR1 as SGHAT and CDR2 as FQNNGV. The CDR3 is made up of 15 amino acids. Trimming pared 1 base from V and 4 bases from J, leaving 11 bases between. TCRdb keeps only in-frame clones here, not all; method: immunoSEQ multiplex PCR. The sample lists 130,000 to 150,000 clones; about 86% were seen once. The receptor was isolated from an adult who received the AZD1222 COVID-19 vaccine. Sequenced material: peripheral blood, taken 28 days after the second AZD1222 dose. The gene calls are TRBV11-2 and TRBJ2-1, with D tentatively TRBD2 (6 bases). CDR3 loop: CASSLGRVGYNEQFF. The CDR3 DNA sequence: TGTGCCAGCAGCTTAGGGAGGGTGGGGTACAATGAGCAGTTCTTC.